This TCR beta chain was captured in a study of CD8 T cells in ankylosing spondylitis. Study-level findings and limits: According to the report, clones linked to the disease were significantly enriched in matched synovial fluid samples taken from ankylosing spondylitis patients. Ankylosing spondylitis blood seemed to carry a telltale TCR beta motif made of under ten highly homologous variants.

TCRdb used MiXCR to reprocess the 5' RACE reads, holding one entry per CDR3 protein. The sample records 130,000 to 150,000 distinct CDR3 sequences, approximately 9.2% being singletons. This CDR3 is 12 amino acids long. Germline V CDR1 and CDR2: MDHEN, SYDVKM. V lost 4 bases and J 7 bases, leaving 8 bases between the germline ends. The table lists this clonotype with many counts. Its antigen remains unknown. This chain links TRBV28 with TRBJ1-5, with D perhaps TRBD1 (5 bases). The sample taken for sequencing was synovial fluid, either unsorted or a sorted T cell fraction (not recorded which). This TCR was recovered from a male donor with ankylosing spondylitis. This CDR3 reads CASSSGLQPQHF. The DNA for the CDR3 is TGTGCCAGCAGTTCGGGACTCCAGCCCCAGCATTTT.